Detailed here is one T cell receptor (beta chain). No antigen is known for it. Germline CDR1 and CDR2: MDHEN and SYDVKM. The CDR3 runs 14 residues. With 6 bases clipped from V and 3 bases from J, the junction kept 6 bases outside the gene matches. This entry comes from a study of cytomegalovirus exposure and HLA in healthy donors. Study-level information: The 120 or so validation repertoires, a later analysis reported, used the same platform as the 666 first-cohort repertoires.

Study-level points and caveats: There were 150 to 200 TCR beta chains listed as cytomegalovirus-associated.

This table comes from immunoSEQ multiplex PCR, and its TCRdb copy is limited to in-frame clones, with some not included. This sample has about 56,000 clones, with roughly nine tenths found just once. Sequenced sample: PBMCs. The TCR comes from a man in his late teens or twenties in good health and CMV-seronegative. The chain has TRBV28 and TRBJ2-7, with 9 bases matching TRBD1. DNA of the CDR3: TGTGCCAGCAGAAGGGGACAGGGAGGCTACGAGCAGTACTTC. Translated, it gives CASRRGQGGYEQYF.